This entry lists 11 T cell receptor beta chains sequenced from one sample in a study of siplizumab effects on memory and regulatory T cells (dated by TCRdb to the late 2010s). The receptor library was made with the immunoSEQ multiplex PCR assay. TCRdb limited this immuneACCESS table to in-frame rearrangements with V and J called. A share of clones is missing; checked studies link under half to unresolved V genes, and the rest is unexplained. The sample contains around 87,000 clones, 70% to 90% of them found a single time. Roughly 15% of the sample is taken by the ten largest. Sequencing input: CD4+ T cells sorted from blood. These receptors were obtained from a human donor in good health.

The genes are TRBV29-1 and TRBJ2-5; D might be TRBD1 or TRBD2, each matching 6 bases. The germline V gene has CDR1 SQVTM and CDR2 ANQGSEA. Trimming left V 7 bases short and J 5 bases short, with 17 bases between. This CDR3 comprises 13 residues. CDR3 nucleotide sequence: TGCAGCGCAAACCCCGGGGGCGTCGAGACCCAGTACTTC. This encodes CSANPGGVETQYF.

The CDR3 is CASSPSRDPYGYTF. As DNA, the CDR3 is TGTGCCAGCTCACCCTCACGGGATCCCTATGGCTACACCTTC. The chain links TRBV18 to TRBJ1-2; D ambiguous. CDR3 size: 14 residues. Germline V lookup: CDR1 KGHSH, CDR2 LQKENI. V lost 3 bases to trimming and J lost 4 bases, with 12 bases between them.

This rearrangement joins TRBV4-1 to TRBJ2-5; D not resolved. Trimming stripped 3 bases from V and 6 bases from J, with 5 bases between. CDR1 is MGHRA and CDR2 is YSYEKL in the germline V gene. This CDR3 spans 11 amino acids. This CDR3 reads CASSQGQTQYF. The CDR3 nucleotides are TGCGCCAGCAGCCAGGGCCAGACCCAGTACTTC.

This chain connects TRBV2 to TRBJ1-5; 8 nucleotides agree with TRBD1. J was trimmed by 3 bases and V by 6 bases; bases with no gene match: 4. From germline, CDR1 is SNHLY and CDR2 FYNNEI. This CDR3 comprises 14 residues. CDR3 nucleotide sequence: TGTGCCAGCAGCGGGACAGGCCTCAATCAGCCCCAGCATTTT. It yields the protein CASSGTGLNQPQHF.

The chain joins TRBV7-9 to TRBJ1-3, with D perhaps TRBD1 (5 bases). This CDR3 comprises 15 residues. Per the germline V gene, CDR1 is SEHNR and CDR2 is FQNEAQ (reference sequence). Trimming took off 6 bases at V and 7 bases at J, with 19 bases between the two ends. The CDR3 DNA reads TGTGCCAGCAGTCCCTCCTCAGGGCACCGCAACACCATATATTTT. Translation: CASSPSSGHRNTIYF.

The chain has TRBV2 and TRBJ1-5, with 7 bases fitting TRBD1. CDR1 and CDR2 (germline): SNHLY, FYNNEI. The CDR3 is 13 residues long. J gave up 0 bases and V 11 bases, and 4 bases lay outside the gene matches. The CDR3 DNA reads as TGTGCCTCGACAGGGAGTAGCAATCAGCCCCAGCATTTT. Protein product: CASTGSSNQPQHF.

The V gene is TRBV4-1, the J gene TRBJ1-1, with D possibly being TRBD1 (5 bases). The CDR3 extends over 15 amino acids. V was cut by 0 bases and J by 0 bases, with 8 bases left in between. Germline CDR1 reads MGHRA; CDR2 reads YSYEKL. The CDR3 here is CASSQEEGLNTEAFF. The CDR3, as DNA: TGCGCCAGCAGCCAAGAGGAGGGGCTGAACACTGAAGCTTTCTTT.

The rearrangement joins TRBV28 to TRBJ2-3; D perhaps matches TRBD1 (6 bases). The germline V gene has CDR1 MDHEN and CDR2 SYDVKM. The V gene lost 5 bases and the J gene lost 0 bases, with 18 bases spanning the gap. This CDR3 is built from 17 residues. The chain's CDR3 is CASSEGGTVSSTDTQYF. In DNA, the CDR3 is TGTGCCAGCAGTGAAGGGGGAACTGTTTCTAGCACAGATACGCAGTATTTT.

CDR3 residues: CASSQSLRQPQHF. The CDR3 DNA follows: TGTGCCAGTAGCCAGTCGCTAAGGCAGCCCCAGCATTTT. The chain employs TRBV19 and TRBJ1-5; D is ambiguous. Germline CDR1 and CDR2: LNHDA and SQIVND (reference sequence). The CDR3 runs to 13 residues. Trimming shortened V by 6 bases and J by 7 bases, and 13 bases separated the two germline ends.

V is TRBV5-4 and J is TRBJ1-2; D not resolved. Trimming shortened V by 3 bases and J by 4 bases, and 4 bases separated the two germline ends. CDR1 and CDR2 (germline): SGHNT, YYREEE (reference sequence). This CDR3 has 11 residues. CDR3: CASSSSYGYTF. Written as DNA, the CDR3 is TGTGCCAGCAGCTCCAGCTATGGCTACACCTTC.

The chain is built from TRBV12-2 and TRBJ2-4; the D segment call TRBD2 is taken from the table without a DNA check. TRBV12-2 is listed as a pseudogene. The CDR3 extends over 16 amino acids. The CDR3 loop is CASRLGRAGLENIQYF. In DNA, the CDR3 is TGTGCAAGTCGCTTAGGCCGCGCGGGGCTCGAAAACATTCAGTACTTC.